These 2 T cell receptor beta chains were sequenced from one sample in a study of cytomegalovirus exposure and HLA in healthy donors. 13 Jbeta primers and 60 Vbeta primers were used for the PCR. Only in-frame clones appear in the TCRdb table, and some are missing; sequencing was by immunoSEQ multiplex PCR. This table has 160,000 or so clones, around 80% appearing once. The sample comprised PBMCs. All receptors derive from a man between 18 and 35 years old in good health and CMV-seropositive.

J is TRBJ2-7 and V is TRBV27; D unclear. Looked up from germline, CDR1 is MNHEY and CDR2 is SMNVEV (reference sequence). The CDR3 is 15 residues long. The ends were cut back, 3 bases at V and 2 bases at J, with 14 bases in the middle. CDR3 nucleotide sequence: TGTGCCAGCAGTTTGATACTCAATCCCCCCTACGAGCAGTACTTC. Translated, it gives CASSLILNPPYEQYF.

The CDR3 loop reads CASSVVRASGANVLTF. CDR3 sequence (DNA): TGTGCCAGCAGTGTAGTCAGGGCCTCTGGGGCCAACGTCCTGACTTTC. The chain uses TRBV2 and TRBJ2-6; possible D gene TRBD1, 5 bases. The CDR3 sequence is 16 residues long. CDR1 and CDR2 from the germline V gene are SNHLY and FYNNEI. Trimming cost V 4 bases and J 0 bases, with 10 bases left between them.